The clone carrying this T cell receptor (beta chain) was recorded once. A much larger clone is a single base away; this may be a read error. TCRdb re-called the 5' RACE reads through MiXCR, storing one row per CDR3 protein. The data contain more than 4,500 distinct CDR3 sequences, about 3.9% of them singletons. Stated time point: sample taken at primary tumor resection. This CDR3 has 16 residues. The V gene's germline CDR1 is MRHNA and CDR2 SNTAGT. The germline V and J ends were trimmed by 0 bases and 7 bases, with 19 bases remaining between them. The sample is drawn from a study of spatial heterogeneity in lung cancer. Overall study context: Consistent detection of more beta-chain than alpha-chain sequences was observed.

The chain is built from TRBV6-4 and TRBJ2-7, with D unresolved. The material was normal lung tissue next to the tumor, obtained at surgery. The clonotype originates from a male donor with early-stage non-small cell lung cancer. The CDR3 loop reads CASSDSGGTRPREQYF. As DNA, the CDR3 is TGTGCCAGCAGTGACTCAGGCGGCACAAGGCCACGGGAGCAGTACTTC.